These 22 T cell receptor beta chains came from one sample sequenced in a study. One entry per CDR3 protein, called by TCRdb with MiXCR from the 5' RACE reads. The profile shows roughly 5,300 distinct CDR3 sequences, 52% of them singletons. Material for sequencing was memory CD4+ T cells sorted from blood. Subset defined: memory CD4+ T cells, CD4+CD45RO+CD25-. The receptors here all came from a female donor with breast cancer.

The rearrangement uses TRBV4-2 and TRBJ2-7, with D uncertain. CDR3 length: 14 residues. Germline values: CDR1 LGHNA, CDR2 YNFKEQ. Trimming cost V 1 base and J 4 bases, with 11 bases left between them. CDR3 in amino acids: CASSQGPQNYEQYF. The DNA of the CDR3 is TGTGCCAGCAGCCAAGGTCCACAAAATTACGAGCAGTACTTC.

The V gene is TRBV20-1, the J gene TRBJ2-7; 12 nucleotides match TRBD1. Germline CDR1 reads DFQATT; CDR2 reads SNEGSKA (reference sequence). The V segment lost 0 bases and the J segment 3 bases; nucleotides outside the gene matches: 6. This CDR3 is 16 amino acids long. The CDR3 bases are TGCAGTGCTAGAGACACCGGGACAGGGGGCATCTACGAGCAGTACTTC. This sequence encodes CSARDTGTGGIYEQYF.

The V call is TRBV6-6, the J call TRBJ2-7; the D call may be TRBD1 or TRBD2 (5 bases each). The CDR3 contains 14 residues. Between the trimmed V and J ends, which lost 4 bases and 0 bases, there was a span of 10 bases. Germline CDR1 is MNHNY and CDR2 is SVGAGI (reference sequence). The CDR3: CASSFGASSYEQYF. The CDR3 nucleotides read TGTGCCAGCAGTTTCGGGGCAAGCTCCTACGAGCAGTACTTC.

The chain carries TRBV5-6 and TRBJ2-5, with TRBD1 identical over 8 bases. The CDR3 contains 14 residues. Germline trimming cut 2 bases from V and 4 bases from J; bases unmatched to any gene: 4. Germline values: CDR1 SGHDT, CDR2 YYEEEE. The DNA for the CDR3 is TGTGCCAGCAGCTTCAGACAGGGGCTAGAGACCCAGTACTTC. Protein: CASSFRQGLETQYF.

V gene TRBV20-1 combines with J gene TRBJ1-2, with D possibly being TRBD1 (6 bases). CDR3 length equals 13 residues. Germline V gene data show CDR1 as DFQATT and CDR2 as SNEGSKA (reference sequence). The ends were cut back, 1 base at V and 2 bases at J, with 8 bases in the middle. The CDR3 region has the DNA TGCAGTGCTAGAGTAGGGGGGAACTATGGCTACACCTTC. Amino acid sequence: CSARVGGNYGYTF.

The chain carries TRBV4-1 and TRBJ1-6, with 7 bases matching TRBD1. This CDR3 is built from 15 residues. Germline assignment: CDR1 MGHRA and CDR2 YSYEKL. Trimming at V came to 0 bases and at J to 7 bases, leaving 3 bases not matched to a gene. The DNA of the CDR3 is TGCGCCAGCAGCCAAGACCCGACAGGGAATTCACCCCTCCACTTT. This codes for CASSQDPTGNSPLHF.

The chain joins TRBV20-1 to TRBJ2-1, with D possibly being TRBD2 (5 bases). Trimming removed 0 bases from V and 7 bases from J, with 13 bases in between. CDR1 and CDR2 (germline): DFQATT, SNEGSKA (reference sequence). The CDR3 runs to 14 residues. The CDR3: CSAREPLEANEQFF. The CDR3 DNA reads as TGCAGTGCTAGAGAACCACTAGAGGCTAATGAGCAGTTCTTC.

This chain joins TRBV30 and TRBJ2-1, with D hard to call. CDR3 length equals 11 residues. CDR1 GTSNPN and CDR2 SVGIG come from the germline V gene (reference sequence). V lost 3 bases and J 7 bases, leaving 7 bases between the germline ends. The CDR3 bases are TGTGCCTGGAGCGTCCGGAATGAGCAGTTCTTC. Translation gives CAWSVRNEQFF.

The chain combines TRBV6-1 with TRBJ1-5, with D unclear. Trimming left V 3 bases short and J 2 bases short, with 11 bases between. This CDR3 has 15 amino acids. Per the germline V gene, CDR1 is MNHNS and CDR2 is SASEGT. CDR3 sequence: CASSEFLGGNQPQHF. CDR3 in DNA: TGTGCCAGCAGTGAGTTTCTCGGCGGCAATCAGCCCCAGCATTTT.

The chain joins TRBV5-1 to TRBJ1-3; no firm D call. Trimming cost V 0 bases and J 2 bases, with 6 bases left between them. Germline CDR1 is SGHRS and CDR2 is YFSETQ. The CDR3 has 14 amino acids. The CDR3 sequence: CASSLDTTGNTIYF. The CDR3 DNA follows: TGCGCCAGCAGCTTGGACACGACTGGAAACACCATATATTTT.

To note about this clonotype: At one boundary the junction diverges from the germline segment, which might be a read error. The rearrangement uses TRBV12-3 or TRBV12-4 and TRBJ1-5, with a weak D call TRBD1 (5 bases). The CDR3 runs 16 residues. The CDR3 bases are TGTGCCAGCAGTGTAGCCAGGAGGGGATGGAATCAGCCCCAGCATTTT. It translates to CASSVARRGWNQPQHF.

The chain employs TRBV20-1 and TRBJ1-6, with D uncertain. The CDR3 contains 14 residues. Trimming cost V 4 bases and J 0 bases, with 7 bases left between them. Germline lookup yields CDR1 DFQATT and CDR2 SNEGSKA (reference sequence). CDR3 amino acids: CSAKAASYNSPLHF. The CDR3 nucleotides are TGCAGTGCTAAAGCGGCCTCCTATAATTCACCCCTCCACTTT.

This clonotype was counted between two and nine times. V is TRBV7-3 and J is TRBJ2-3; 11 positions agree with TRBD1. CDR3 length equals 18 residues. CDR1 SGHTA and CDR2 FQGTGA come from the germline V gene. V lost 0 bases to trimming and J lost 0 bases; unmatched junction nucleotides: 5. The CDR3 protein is CASSLTVGQGASTDTQYF. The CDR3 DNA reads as TGTGCCAGCAGCTTAACTGTCGGACAGGGGGCGAGCACAGATACGCAGTATTTT.

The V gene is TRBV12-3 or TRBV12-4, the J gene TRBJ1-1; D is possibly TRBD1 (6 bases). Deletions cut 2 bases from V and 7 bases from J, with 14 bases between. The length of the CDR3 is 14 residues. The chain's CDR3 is CASSLLTGEFEAFF. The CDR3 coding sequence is TGTGCCAGCAGTTTATTGACAGGAGAGTTTGAAGCTTTCTTT.

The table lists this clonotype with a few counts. The CDR3 DNA follows: TGTGCCAGCAAGGGGTCTCGGGAGCAGTACTTC. This translates into CASKGSREQYF. The rearrangement uses TRBV28 and TRBJ2-7; a weak D match, TRBD1 (5 bases). This CDR3 has 11 residues. Germline V gene lookup returns CDR1 MDHEN and CDR2 SYDVKM. V dropped 7 bases and J dropped 7 bases, with 11 bases sitting between them.

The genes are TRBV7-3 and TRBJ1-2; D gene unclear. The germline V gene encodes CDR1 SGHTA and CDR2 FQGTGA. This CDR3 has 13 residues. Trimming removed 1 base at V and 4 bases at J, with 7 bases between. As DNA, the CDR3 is TGTGCCAGCAGCTTAATTCAGGCCTATGGCTACACCTTC. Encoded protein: CASSLIQAYGYTF. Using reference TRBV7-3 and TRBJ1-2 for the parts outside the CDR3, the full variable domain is GAGVSQTPSNKVTEKGKYVELRCDPISGHTALYWYRQSLGQGPEFLIYFQGTGAADDSGLPNDRFFAVRPEGSVSTLKIQRTERGDSAVYLCASSLIQAYGYTFGSGTRLTVV.

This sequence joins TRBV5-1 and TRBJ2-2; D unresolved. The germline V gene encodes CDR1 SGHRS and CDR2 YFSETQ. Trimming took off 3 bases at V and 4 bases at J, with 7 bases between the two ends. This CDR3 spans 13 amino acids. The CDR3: CASSWIGTGELFF. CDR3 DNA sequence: TGCGCCAGCAGCTGGATTGGCACCGGGGAGCTGTTTTTT.

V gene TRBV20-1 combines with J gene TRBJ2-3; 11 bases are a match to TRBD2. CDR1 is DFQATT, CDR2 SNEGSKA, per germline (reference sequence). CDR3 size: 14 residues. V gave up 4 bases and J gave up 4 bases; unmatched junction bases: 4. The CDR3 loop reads CSAKTSGEADTQYF. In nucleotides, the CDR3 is TGCAGTGCTAAGACTAGCGGGGAGGCAGATACGCAGTATTTT.

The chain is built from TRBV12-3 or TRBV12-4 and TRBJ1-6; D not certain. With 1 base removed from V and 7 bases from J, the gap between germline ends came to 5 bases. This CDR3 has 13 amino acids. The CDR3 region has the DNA TGTGCCAGCAGTTTAGACGGGAATTCACCCCTCCACTTT. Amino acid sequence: CASSLDGNSPLHF.

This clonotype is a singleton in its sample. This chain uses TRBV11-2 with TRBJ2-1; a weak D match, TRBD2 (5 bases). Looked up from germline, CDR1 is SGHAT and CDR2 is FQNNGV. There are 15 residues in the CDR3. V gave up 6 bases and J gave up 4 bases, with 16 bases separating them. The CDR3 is CASRVAGDQYNEQFF. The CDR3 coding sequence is TGTGCCAGCAGAGTGGCCGGGGATCAGTACAATGAGCAGTTCTTC.

DNA of the CDR3: TGTGCCAGCAGCCAAGATGGTGCGCGTCAGAGCTCCTACAATGAGCAGTTCTTC. Amino acid sequence: CASSQDGARQSSYNEQFF. The chain uses TRBV4-2 and TRBJ2-1; D remains ambiguous. Germline lookup yields CDR1 LGHNA and CDR2 YNFKEQ. CDR3 length: 18 residues. V shed 0 bases and J shed 0 bases, with 15 bases lying between them.

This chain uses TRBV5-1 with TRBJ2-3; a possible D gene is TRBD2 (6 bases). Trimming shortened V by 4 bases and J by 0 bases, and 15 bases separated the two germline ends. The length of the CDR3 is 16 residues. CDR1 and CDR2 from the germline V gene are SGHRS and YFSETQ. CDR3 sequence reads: CASSPGAGRSTDTQYF. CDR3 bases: TGCGCCAGCAGCCCAGGAGCGGGCCGTAGCACAGATACGCAGTATTTT.